This T cell receptor beta chain is drawn from a study of CXCR3-negative and CXCR3-positive naive CD8 T cells (dated by TCRdb to the late 2010s). A note on the overall study: In total, about 140 million TRB reads were obtained, or roughly 1.5 +/- 0.3 million reads per library. Data from 11 donors, pooled across two independent experiments, went into the diversity and physicochemical repertoire analyses. TRBV-TRBJ cluster analysis included naive subsets from 5 donors and memory cells from 3 donors. Points the paper makes about the study in general: TRB CDR3s from CXCR3-positive naive cells showed higher hydrophobicity (lower Kidera factor 4), lower energy, and higher strength and volume indices than CXCR3-negative naive cells. Because surface CD5, which is linked to self-reactivity in mice, was comparable between the naive subsets, TCR interaction strength was also inferred from TRB CDR3 physicochemical properties. Comparably high repertoire diversity was found in both naive subsets, whereas much lower repertoire diversity was found in memory CD8+ T cells. Freshly isolated PBMCs were used for most assays because CXCR3 expression partially decreased after cryopreservation. TRBV-TRBJ usage was similar between naive CXCR3-negative and CXCR3-positive cells from the same donor, while memory cells showed distinct patterns.

Each CD8+ T cell subset was flow-sorted in triplicate, and a few hundred thousand cells per subset were placed directly into RLT lysis buffer. Naive CD8+ T cells were defined stringently as CD45RO-CCR7+CD27+CD95- to exclude memory contaminants. Peripheral blood mononuclear cells were isolated from buffy coats using standard density gradient centrifugation. Naive CXCR3-negative and CXCR3-positive CD8+ T cells were flow-sorted on a FACSAria III. Total RNA was extracted from sorted cells using an RNeasy Mini Kit. For sequencing, a NextSeq 550 was employed. The Human TCR Profiling Kit (MiLaboratory) was used to prepare UMI-labeled 5' RACE TRB cDNA libraries. cDNA synthesis used the entire amount of extracted RNA, and PCR amplification then used the entire amount of cDNA produced. The libraries were made side by side, with each library going through the same number of PCR cycles. The study's processing was this. With a requirement of at least two reads per UMI, MIGEC and MiXCR extracted about 50,000 +/- 10,000 unique UMI-labeled TRB cDNA molecules per library. An average of roughly 40,000 +/- 10,000 functional in-frame TRB CDR3 nucleotide clonotypes without stop codons was found per library. After each sample was downsampled to 5000 UMI-labeled TRB molecules, VDJtools was used to calculate diversity metrics such as normalized Shannon-Wiener and Chao1. VDJtools computed clonotype-size-weighted physicochemical properties of the central five CDR3 residues: interaction energy, strength, volume and Kidera factor 4. TCRdb reprocessed the reads and assigns one entry to each CDR3 protein sequence, leaving out DNA. What appears here as the V and J calls and clone size reflects TCRdb's work, not the paper's. The sample table gives approximately 90,000 distinct CDR3 sequences. Jointly, the top ten make up around 0.51% of the sample.

Regarding this clonotype: The antigen this receptor binds is unknown.

This receptor was taken from a human donor in good health. Some clones in this sample may be carry-over from other donors' samples. Sequencing was performed on naive CXCR3+ CD8+ T cells from blood. The cell subset or site label corresponds to: CD45RO-CCR7+CD27+CD95- naive CD8+ T cells expressing CXCR3 (TNR3+).

The CDR3 reads as follows: CASSLDVTVSTEAFF. The chain employs TRBV7-3 and TRBJ1-1. The CDR1 and CDR2 encoded by the germline V gene are SGHTA and FQGTGA. From the cysteine up to the phenylalanine, the CDR3 has a length of 15 residues. A DNA sequence was not provided.